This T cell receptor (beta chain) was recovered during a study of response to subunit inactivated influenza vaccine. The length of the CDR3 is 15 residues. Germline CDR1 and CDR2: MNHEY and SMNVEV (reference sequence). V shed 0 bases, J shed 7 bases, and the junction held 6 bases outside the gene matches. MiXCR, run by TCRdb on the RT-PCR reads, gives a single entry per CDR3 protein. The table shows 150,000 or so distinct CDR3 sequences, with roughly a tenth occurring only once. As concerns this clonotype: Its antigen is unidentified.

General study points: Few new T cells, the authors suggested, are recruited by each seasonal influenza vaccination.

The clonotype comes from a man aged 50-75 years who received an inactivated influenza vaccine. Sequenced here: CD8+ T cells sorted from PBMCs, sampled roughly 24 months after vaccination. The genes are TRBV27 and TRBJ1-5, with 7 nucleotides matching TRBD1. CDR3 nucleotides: TGTGCCAGCAGTTTATCAGGAGGGGGCCTCCAGCCCCAGCATTTT. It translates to CASSLSGGGLQPQHF.